This T cell receptor beta chain was sequenced during a study of T cell changes during pregnancy in multiple sclerosis (dated by TCRdb to 2018 to 2020). Background for the entire study: The study looked at changes in the T cell repertoire across pregnancy in women with multiple sclerosis.

About this clone itself: Its antigen is currently not known. No base quality values were provided; no much bigger clone lies one nucleotide off.

The library was built by means of the immunoSEQ multiplex PCR assay. In its TCRdb copy, this immuneACCESS table keeps in-frame sequences only and misses some clones. Where compared with another copy, unresolved V genes explain less than half of these, and the others have no known cause. The sample records approximately 70,000 clones, about 92% of which are singletons. The ten largest account for more than 1.2% of the sample. The CDR3 contains 18 residues, cysteine and phenylalanine counted. The entry retains the CDR3 DNA only, 54 bases that are in frame from base 1. According to the germline V gene (reference sequence), CDR1 reads MNHEY and CDR2 reads SMNVEV. V is pared back by 5 bases and J by 2 bases, with 23 bases lying between the germline termini.

This chain joins TRBV27 to TRBJ2-3; too little of a D gene remains to name it. This TCR came from a female donor with multiple sclerosis, enrolled in a pregnancy study. The sample here was peripheral blood, taken after pregnancy. The DNA is as follows: TGTGCCAGCAGTCCAGTGTTCTCCATTCGCCTGTTCACAGATACGCAGTATTTT. Its translation reads: CASSPVFSIRLFTDTQYF.